Each of the 14 T cell receptor beta chains below was sequenced from the same sample in a study of cytomegalovirus exposure and HLA in healthy donors. The PCR had 60 Vbeta and 13 Jbeta primers. Assay used: immunoSEQ multiplex PCR; TCRdb lists only in-frame clones, some missing. There are roughly 71,000 clones in the sample; 74% occur only once, and roughly an eighth lies in the top ten. The material sequenced was PBMCs. Receptor source: a human donor in good health.

This clone has only one observation. J is TRBJ2-7 and V is TRBV5-1; tentatively, D is TRBD2 (6 bases). The CDR3 length is 13 residues. The germline CDR1 and CDR2 sequences are SGHRS and YFSETQ. The V gene lost 4 bases and the J gene lost 6 bases, with 14 bases spanning the gap. The CDR3 loop reads CASSAIMGGEQYF. CDR3 in DNA: TGCGCCAGCAGCGCGATCATGGGGGGCGAGCAGTACTTC.

This clone was seen just once. The chain recombines TRBV15 with TRBJ1-2; TRBD1 might be the D (6 bases). The V gene's germline CDR1 is LNHNV and CDR2 YYDKDF (reference sequence). The CDR3 is 13 residues long. V dropped 5 bases and J dropped 4 bases, with 11 bases sitting between them. CDR3 sequence: CATSGGQSYGYTF. CDR3 DNA: TGTGCCACCAGCGGTGGACAGAGCTATGGCTACACCTTC.

The chain carries TRBV6-1 and TRBJ1-5; the D gene is possibly TRBD1 (5 bases). In germline, CDR1 is MNHNS, CDR2 SASEGT. V gave up 6 bases and J gave up 6 bases, with 18 bases separating them. The CDR3 contains 15 residues. CDR3 bases: TGTGCCAGCAGGGTCCCCGGGGGAGCGGGTCAGCCCCAGCATTTT. Amino acid sequence: CASRVPGGAGQPQHF.

The chain combines TRBV6-1 with TRBJ1-2; tentative D call: TRBD1 (6 bases). V was pared by 6 bases and J by 4 bases, with 18 bases between. CDR3 length equals 15 residues. Germline CDR1 reads MNHNS; CDR2 reads SASEGT. This CDR3 reads CASSPPGGSGYGYTF. In DNA form, the CDR3 reads TGTGCCAGCAGCCCCCCGGGGGGCAGTGGCTATGGCTACACCTTC.

This chain's CDR3 is CASSFKGREAEAFF. CDR3 DNA: TGCGCCAGCAGCTTTAAGGGGAGGGAGGCTGAAGCTTTCTTT. The genes are TRBV5-1 and TRBJ1-1; perhaps TRBD1 as D (5 bases). Trimming removed 2 bases at V and 6 bases at J, with 14 bases between. Germline V gives CDR1 SGHRS, CDR2 YFSETQ. This CDR3 is 14 amino acids long.

This clone has a single count. J is TRBJ2-7 and V is TRBV4-1; TRBD1 matches at 8 bases. After removal of 2 bases from V and 0 bases from J, the junction contained 3 bases not matched to a gene. Germline-derived CDR1 and CDR2 are MGHRA and YSYEKL. The CDR3 has 15 amino acids. The CDR3 sequence: CASSQRTGLSYEQYF. In DNA, the CDR3 is TGCGCCAGCAGCCAAAGGACAGGGCTCTCCTACGAGCAGTACTTC.

The J gene is TRBJ2-2, the V gene TRBV30; 8 bases are a match to TRBD1. Unmatched junction bases numbered 7, after V lost 4 bases and J lost 3 bases. This CDR3 has 15 amino acids. The V gene's germline CDR1 is GTSNPN and CDR2 SVGIG (reference sequence). In DNA form, the CDR3 reads TGTGCCTGGAACTCAGGGGGCCGGGACACCGGGGAGCTGTTTTTT. This encodes CAWNSGGRDTGELFF.

This sequence joins TRBV5-1 and TRBJ1-2; weak D call: TRBD1 (6 bases). V lost 1 base and J lost 3, with 13 bases in between. Germline-derived CDR1 and CDR2 are SGHRS and YFSETQ. This CDR3 is 15 amino acids long. The CDR3 coding sequence is TGCGCCAGCAGCTTGAAACAGGGATTCGACTATGGCTACACCTTC. Its translation: CASSLKQGFDYGYTF.

The rearrangement links TRBV5-6 to TRBJ2-5; 8 bases line up with TRBD2. The CDR3 consists of 14 residues. The ends lost 2 bases at V and 1 base at J; junction bases unmatched: 1. The germline V gene encodes CDR1 SGHDT and CDR2 YYEEEE. The CDR3 DNA reads as TGTGCCAGCAGCTTAGCGGGGGTCCAAGAGACCCAGTACTTC. It is translated as CASSLAGVQETQYF.

The chain couples TRBV2 to TRBJ2-1, with D uncertain. CDR1 is SNHLY, CDR2 FYNNEI, per germline. There are 15 residues in the CDR3. The germline V and J ends were trimmed by 2 bases and 0 bases, with 8 bases remaining between them. The CDR3: CASSELTHSYNEQFF. CDR3 bases: TGTGCCAGCAGTGAACTGACTCACTCCTACAATGAGCAGTTCTTC. Drawing the rest from reference TRBV2 and TRBJ2-1, the complete variable domain is EPEVTQTPSHQVTQMGQEVILRCVPISNHLYFYWYRQILGQKVEFLVSFYNNEISEKSEIFDDQFSVERPDGSNFTLKIRSTKLEDSAMYFCASSELTHSYNEQFFGPGTRLTVL.

The genes are TRBV9 and TRBJ1-2; perhaps TRBD1 as D (5 bases). The CDR3 has 15 amino acids. In germline, CDR1 is SGDLS, CDR2 YYNGEE. V was cut by 0 bases and J by 1 base, with 10 bases left in between. The CDR3 loop is CASSVGQGYNYGYTF. CDR3 DNA: TGTGCCAGCAGCGTAGGGCAGGGATATAACTATGGCTACACCTTC.

This CDR3 is CSGRQGGTETQYF. For the CDR3, the DNA is TGCAGCGGTAGACAGGGGGGGACAGAGACCCAGTACTTC. The rearrangement uses TRBV29-1 and TRBJ2-5; 9 bases fit TRBD1. CDR3 length: 13 residues. Trimming took 7 bases from V and 4 from J; bases not matched to a gene: 7. The germline gives CDR1 SQVTM, CDR2 ANQGSEA.

This clone appeared a single time. The rearrangement uses TRBV9 and TRBJ1-4; D unclear. Per the germline V gene, CDR1 is SGDLS and CDR2 is YYNGEE. The CDR3 extends over 14 amino acids. V was shortened by 3 bases and J by 0 bases, with 6 bases between the two germline ends. This chain's CDR3 is CASSGGATNEKLFF. The CDR3 region has the DNA TGTGCCAGCAGCGGCGGTGCAACTAATGAAAAACTGTTTTTT.

CDR3 coding DNA: TGTGCCAGCAGCTTCTCAGGACAGGGCACTGAAGCTTTCTTT. As protein: CASSFSGQGTEAFF. The V and J genes are TRBV7-9 and TRBJ1-1, with 8 positions matching TRBD1. CDR3 length: 14 amino acids. Germline values: CDR1 SEHNR, CDR2 FQNEAQ (reference sequence). V was pared by 3 bases and J by 4 bases, with 4 bases of the junction left unmatched.